A selection of T cell receptor beta chains follows, all from one sample in a study of cytomegalovirus exposure and HLA in healthy donors. Using immunoSEQ multiplex PCR, the repertoire was profiled, and TCRdb retains in-frame clones only, with some absent. The sample lists around 150,000 clones, under 70% occurring once. The sample consisted of PBMCs. The receptors here all came from a woman aged 55-69 years in good health and CMV-seronegative. Both conserved end residues are part of each CDR3. For some rows the clone size is stated as once, few or many, or as a class when expanded; others skip it.

TRBV4-1	few	18	CASSQEGQGSSDGNTIYF
TRBV9	NA	15	CASSVGTANNQPQHF
TRBV6-6	NA	15	CASSYSTSGVHEQYF
TRBV7-8	NA	14	CASSLASGPYEQYF
TRBV7-8	NA	13	CASSLVRQETQYF
TRBV11-1	NA	13	CASSPDRNSPLHF
TRBV7-6	few	16	CASSLGVAGGQETQYF
TRBV15	few	16	CATSRDGVGAKNIQYF
TRBV2	NA	13	CAVTTGLGNTIYF
TRBV7-2	NA	17	CASSFPAGTGRGGELFF
TRBV11-2	NA	15	CASSLGAGGYYGYTF
TRBV4-1	NA	15	CASSGAGGRTREQYF
TRBV5-4	few	17	CASSLGGGRSSYNEQFF
TRBV5-6	many	15	CASRYAGLGGGELFF
TRBV6-6	few	13	CASSSGQGSPLHF
TRBV6-5	NA	14	CASSLDAGGKTQYF
TRBV19	NA	20	CASSSSGTGRLWGGTGELFF
TRBV28	NA	15	CASSLPGLLSYEQYF
TRBV5-6	NA	13	CASSPTGYNEQFF
TRBV4-3	NA	15	CASSQGDRGSYGYTF
TRBV5-6	NA	14	CASSLPGGQETQYF
TRBV14	NA	17	CASSQEVISDPAYEQYF
TRBV28	NA	12	CASRPTGEGYTF
TRBV4-3	NA	15	CASSQGDIGAREQFF
TRBV6-4	NA	13	CASSEGVNSPLHF
TRBV6-1	few	15	CASSVRQDYSYEQYF
TRBV9	NA	15	CASSPADRVADTQYF
TRBV10-3	NA	15	CAISANGQGWEKLFF
TRBV10-3	NA	16	CAISESQGISGTEAFF
TRBV5-1	NA	15	CASSLGIRGAGELFF
TRBV5-1	NA	15	CASSLGLAGYYEQYF
TRBV7-3	NA	14	CASSLTGRIPEQFF
TRBV18	NA	13	CASSPNGGYEQYF
TRBV27	NA	16	CASSKNWDRGPSEQYF
TRBV9	few	15	CASSPDSHPSQPQHF
TRBV7-9	NA	16	CASSFSSGRKVNEQFF
TRBV7-2	NA	15	CASSLAGGPYNEQFF
TRBV9	NA	15	CASSAPSGGANEQFF
TRBV28	NA	16	CASSSPGGRGGETQYF
TRBV5-1	NA	14	CASTISGTGDGYTF
TRBV29-1	NA	13	CSGTGGASYEQHF
TRBV6-5	NA	15	CASRSGREGSGEQFF
TRBV27	NA	17	CASRMIQGSYSNQPQHF
TRBV15	NA	16	CATSRELAGGLYEQYF
TRBV11-2	NA	11	CATGSTDTQYF
TRBV5-1	few	14	CASSPGLMNTEAFF
TRBV5-1	few	13	CASSLAGSYEQYF
TRBV11-2	NA	18	CASSFITGGFTNTGELFF
TRBV6-5	NA	16	CASSYSPAGANEKLFF
TRBV29-1	NA	14	CSAQDRASYNEQFF
TRBV5-1	NA	17	CASSYRGLRGGDYGYTF
TRBV9	NA	15	CASSASGGSTDTQYF
TRBV19	few	14	CASTPPGQGTEAFF
TRBV7-3	few	15	CASSLSGVSTDTQYF